These T cell receptor beta chains were read from a single sample in a study of T-cell memory formation after mild COVID-19. TCRdb ran MiXCR on the 5' RACE reads and lists one entry per CDR3 protein. The repertoire holds 350,000 to 400,000 distinct CDR3 sequences, with about an eighth as singletons. Sequencing was performed on PBMCs or a T cell subset sorted from them (not recorded which). These receptors originate from a man aged 18 to 30 who had mild COVID-19 (a few samples of this study predate the infection). Cell type and time point are not known. Each CDR3 is given with its conserved first and last residue. The D gene is left open where the match is weak. Some rows have no size entry. The others give once, few or many, or a class for an expanded clone.

cdr3_nt: TGTGCCATCGAACAGGGGACCATGAACACTGAAGCTTTCTTT
cdr3_aa: CAIEQGTMNTEAFF
clone_size: .
j_call: TRBJ1-1
d_call: TRBD1
v_call: TRBV14

cdr3_nt: TGCGCCAGCAGCTTGGCCGTCGGGACTAGCGCCTTAAATGAGCAGTTCTTC
cdr3_aa: CASSLAVGTSALNEQFF
clone_size: .
j_call: TRBJ2-1
d_call: TRBD2
v_call: TRBV5-1

cdr3_nt: TGCAGTGCCCAGGGGCTCGGCCAAGAGACCCAGTACTTC
cdr3_aa: CSAQGLGQETQYF
clone_size: .
j_call: TRBJ2-5
d_call: .
v_call: TRBV20-1

cdr3_nt: TGTGCCATAGGACAGGGTAATTCACACCTCCACTTT
cdr3_aa: CAIGQGNSHLHF
clone_size: .
j_call: TRBJ1-6
d_call: TRBD1
v_call: TRBV7-2

cdr3_nt: TGTGCCATCAGTGCGCGAACATCCTCGCTAGACACCTTC
cdr3_aa: CAISARTSSLDTF
clone_size: .
j_call: TRBJ1-2
d_call: .
v_call: TRBV10-3

cdr3_nt: TGCGCCAGCAGCTTGAATTTACAGGGGGCATTCGACGAGCAGTACTTC
cdr3_aa: CASSLNLQGAFDEQYF
clone_size: few
j_call: TRBJ2-7
d_call: TRBD1
v_call: TRBV5-1

cdr3_nt: TGTGCCAGCAGTGAGTCCAGAAACACCGGGGAGCTGTTTTTT
cdr3_aa: CASSESRNTGELFF
clone_size: .
j_call: TRBJ2-2
d_call: .
v_call: TRBV2

cdr3_nt: TGTGCCAGCAGGACGGGGCTCTTGGGGGCCAACGTCCTGACTTTC
cdr3_aa: CASRTGLLGANVLTF
clone_size: .
j_call: TRBJ2-6
d_call: .
v_call: TRBV27

cdr3_nt: TGTGCCAGCAGCCCCTTAGGTAGAGGGAAGAGAGGCTACACCTTC
cdr3_aa: CASSPLGRGKRGYTF
clone_size: .
j_call: TRBJ1-2
d_call: .
v_call: TRBV11-2

cdr3_nt: TGTGCCAGCAGCCAAGTTGAGGTCCAGGACAGGTACCTCTATGGCTACACCTTC
cdr3_aa: CASSQVEVQDRYLYGYTF
clone_size: few
j_call: TRBJ1-2
d_call: TRBD1
v_call: TRBV14

cdr3_nt: TGCGCCAGCAGTGTACGGGGCAGCGGGATCCGCTCCTACGAGCAGTACTTC
cdr3_aa: CASSVRGSGIRSYEQYF
clone_size: .
j_call: TRBJ2-7
d_call: TRBD2
v_call: TRBV10-2

cdr3_nt: TGCGCCAGCAGCTTGGCCCCCGGGACAGGGAAGAACATTCAGTACTTC
cdr3_aa: CASSLAPGTGKNIQYF
clone_size: few
j_call: TRBJ2-4
d_call: TRBD1
v_call: TRBV5-1

cdr3_nt: TGTGCCAGCAGCTTTTCTTGGGGGCAGAACACTGAAGCTTTCTTT
cdr3_aa: CASSFSWGQNTEAFF
clone_size: few
j_call: TRBJ1-1
d_call: .
v_call: TRBV7-2

cdr3_nt: TGTGCCAGCAGTGAAGCGCACGGCTCCTACGAGCAGTACTTC
cdr3_aa: CASSEAHGSYEQYF
clone_size: few
j_call: TRBJ2-7
d_call: .
v_call: TRBV2